Below, 16 T cell receptor beta chains from the same sample are listed, as sequenced in a study of regulatory and conventional T cells in RAG deficiency. Genomic DNA came from blood conventional CD4+ T cells gated CD25-low CD127-high. Profiled with immunoSEQ multiplex PCR; TCRdb holds only in-frame clones, not every one. The table includes more than 35,000 clones, 75% to 90% detected once. The sample was also linked to a second study, of regulatory T cells. From that study: The primer mix had 52 TRBV and 13 TRBJ primers.

The sample consisted of CD4+ effector T cells sorted from blood. The source of these receptors is a human donor in good health.

Written as DNA, the CDR3 is TGTGCCATCAGTGAGTCGAACCTTTACAGGAGCGCCTATGGCTACACCTTC. It translates to CAISESNLYRSAYGYTF. V and J are TRBV10-3 and TRBJ1-2, with a tentative D call TRBD1 (5 bases). Germline CDR1 reads ENHRY; CDR2 reads SYGVKD. This CDR3 is 17 amino acids long. Trimming pared 0 bases from V and 4 bases from J, leaving 18 bases between.

The rearrangement joins TRBV6-6 to TRBJ1-5; no clear D gene. The CDR3 is 14 residues long. CDR1 and CDR2 from the germline V gene are MNHNY and SVGAGI (reference sequence). The CDR3 nucleotides read TGTGGAGCATCGGAAGGAGAGCGAAATCAGCCCCAGCATTTT. Translation: CGASEGERNQPQHF.

Written as DNA, the CDR3 is TGTGCCAGCAGCCGTAGCCTGACAGGGATGGAGACCCAGTACTTC. Amino acid sequence: CASSRSLTGMETQYF. The chain couples TRBV5-5 to TRBJ2-5; 7 bases align to TRBD1. Losses at the gene ends were 4 bases for V and 5 bases for J; bases not matched to a gene: 11. Germline values: CDR1 SGHKS, CDR2 YYEKEE (reference sequence). The CDR3 covers 15 residues.

The chain has TRBV9 and TRBJ1-6, with D possibly being TRBD1 (6 bases). V lost 3 bases to trimming and J lost 10 bases, with 20 bases between them. Germline CDR1 is SGDLS and CDR2 is YYNGEE. CDR3 size: 16 residues. The CDR3 sequence: CASSAWGGGAPSPLHF. The CDR3 DNA sequence: TGTGCCAGCAGCGCATGGGGCGGGGGGGCACCATCACCCCTCCACTTT.

This clone appeared once. The chain combines TRBV6-5 with TRBJ1-6, with D unresolved. This CDR3 comprises 13 residues. Germline-derived CDR1 and CDR2 are MNHEY and SVGAGI. Between the trimmed V and J ends, which lost 11 bases and 4 bases, there was a span of 12 bases. The CDR3 DNA sequence: TGTGCCGGCGGAGAAGATTATAATTCACCCCTCCACTTT. Translating it yields CAGGEDYNSPLHF.

This sequence joins TRBV11-2 and TRBJ2-5, with D unclear. The CDR3 has 11 residues. Germline V gives CDR1 SGHAT, CDR2 FQNNGV. The V end lost 5 bases, the J end lost 6 bases, and 7 bases lay between the germline ends. Here the CDR3 DNA reads TGTGCCAGCAGCCGCTTACAGACCCAGTACTTC. It is translated as CASSRLQTQYF.

The chain employs TRBV5-1 and TRBJ2-7, with TRBD1 as a possible D gene (6 bases). The germline V gene has CDR1 SGHRS and CDR2 YFSETQ. V gave up 0 bases and J gave up 2 bases, with 9 bases separating them. This CDR3 is built from 14 residues. The CDR3 DNA follows: TGCGCCAGCAGCTTGGAAGGGGGAACCTACGAGCAGTACTTC. Amino acid sequence: CASSLEGGTYEQYF.

The V and J genes are TRBV4-2 and TRBJ2-7, with 11 nucleotides matching TRBD2. Germline assignment: CDR1 LGHNA and CDR2 YNFKEQ. Trimming cost V 5 bases and J 7 bases; bases outside gene matches: 16. This CDR3 is built from 17 residues. CDR3 sequence reads: CASSLVALAGAPREQYF. CDR3 DNA: TGTGCCAGCAGCTTGGTCGCACTAGCGGGGGCCCCGAGGGAGCAGTACTTC.

This clone was picked up one time. The chain uses TRBV7-6 and TRBJ1-1; no reliable D call. CDR3 length: 15 amino acids. Germline assignment: CDR1 SGHVS and CDR2 FNYEAQ. V was cut by 5 bases and J by 1 base, with 14 bases left in between. CDR3 sequence reads: CASSPRGPPNTEAFF. The CDR3 DNA reads TGTGCCAGCAGCCCCCGCGGCCCCCCGAACACTGAAGCTTTCTTT.

This chain connects TRBV6-1 to TRBJ1-1, with D unclear. The CDR3 is 16 residues long. Germline CDR1 and CDR2: MNHNS and SASEGT. V was shortened by 3 bases and J by 0 bases, with 14 bases between the two germline ends. CDR3 sequence (DNA): TGTGCCAGCAGTGATCAGGCTATGGTTCTGAACACTGAAGCTTTCTTT. Amino acids: CASSDQAMVLNTEAFF.

The sample holds one count of this clone. The chain recombines TRBV10-3 with TRBJ1-4; 7 bases are shared with TRBD1. Germline V gene lookup returns CDR1 ENHRY and CDR2 SYGVKD. The CDR3 runs 14 residues. V shed 8 bases, J shed 4 bases, and the junction held 7 bases outside the gene matches. CDR3 coding DNA: TGTGCCATCGCTCCGGGACAGATTAATGAAAAACTGTTTTTT. Protein: CAIAPGQINEKLFF.

The chain carries TRBV27 and TRBJ1-5; possible D gene TRBD1, 6 bases. CDR1 is MNHEY and CDR2 is SMNVEV in the germline V gene (reference sequence). Trimming cost V 5 bases and J 6 bases, with 17 bases left between them. There are 15 residues in the CDR3. DNA for the CDR3: TGTGCCAGCAGTCCCCTGAGGGGGGGCGGTCAGCCCCAGCATTTT. Protein product: CASSPLRGGGQPQHF.

The chain employs TRBV9 and TRBJ2-5, with D maybe TRBD1 (6 bases). Germline CDR1 reads SGDLS; CDR2 reads YYNGEE. The CDR3 loop spans 14 amino acids. Deletions cut 0 bases from V and 1 base from J, with 7 bases between. Written as DNA, the CDR3 is TGTGCCAGCAGCGTAGGGGGGCCCCAAGAGACCCAGTACTTC. This sequence encodes CASSVGGPQETQYF. Full variable domain (remainder filled in from reference TRBV9 and TRBJ2-5): DSGVTQTPKHLITATGQRVTLRCSPRSGDLSVYWYQQSLDQGLQFLIQYYNGEERAKGNILERFSAQQFPDLHSELNLSSLELGDSALYFCASSVGGPQETQYFGPGTRLLVL.

The V and J genes are TRBV18 and TRBJ1-2; no reliable D call. With 1 base removed from V and 0 bases from J, the gap between germline ends came to 6 bases. CDR1 and CDR2 from the germline V gene are KGHSH and LQKENI. The CDR3 totals 14 residues. CDR3 DNA: TGTGCCAGCTCACCACTACCTGCTAACTATGGCTACACCTTC. Protein product: CASSPLPANYGYTF.

The chain links TRBV2 to TRBJ1-1; D unclear. The CDR3 is 14 residues long. Germline V gene data show CDR1 as SNHLY and CDR2 as FYNNEI. V was shortened by 6 bases and J by 1 base, with 12 bases between the two germline ends. CDR3 sequence (DNA): TGTGCCAGCAGAGGCCTCCTGGAGAACACTGAAGCTTTCTTT. Encoded protein: CASRGLLENTEAFF.

V usage is TRBV5-4 and J usage is TRBJ2-2; D possibly corresponds to TRBD2 (5 bases). V was clipped by 2 bases and J by 0 bases, with 8 bases between them. Germline V CDR1 and CDR2: SGHNT, YYREEE (reference sequence). This CDR3 comprises 15 residues. CDR3 residues: CASSFSGSNTGELFF. The CDR3 DNA sequence: TGTGCCAGCAGCTTCAGCGGTTCGAACACCGGGGAGCTGTTTTTT.